This T cell receptor beta chain was observed in a study of shared clonotypes between healthy human individuals. The wider study: Each donor had three CD4 naive, three CD4 memory, two CD8 naive and one CD8 memory plate. Broader study findings: Larger estimated richness was generally seen in naive subsets than in memory subsets. There were few donors, and this limited the genetic and exposure-history diversity represented.

The data were produced by immunoSEQ multiplex PCR, yet TCRdb's version contains in-frame clones alone and is incomplete. The table has nearly 1 million clones, approximately 76% seen once. Donors included only healthy HIV-negative adults lacking recent acute infections or vaccinations. As to this clone: Its target is not known. Different DNA sequences within this sample yield the same CDR3.

Germline CDR1 reads SGHNT; CDR2 reads YYREEE (reference sequence). V lost 3 bases to trimming and J lost 5 bases, with 17 bases between them. This CDR3 is 15 amino acids long. This chain joins TRBV5-4 and TRBJ1-1, with D unresolved. The sample taken for sequencing was memory CD4+ T cells sorted from blood. The subset here: CD45RA-negative fraction. The clonotype comes from a man younger than 30 in good health. This chain's CDR3 is CASSSAGGGWTEAFF. CDR3 nucleotide sequence: TGTGCCAGCAGCTCCGCAGGAGGCGGTTGGACTGAAGCTTTCTTT.